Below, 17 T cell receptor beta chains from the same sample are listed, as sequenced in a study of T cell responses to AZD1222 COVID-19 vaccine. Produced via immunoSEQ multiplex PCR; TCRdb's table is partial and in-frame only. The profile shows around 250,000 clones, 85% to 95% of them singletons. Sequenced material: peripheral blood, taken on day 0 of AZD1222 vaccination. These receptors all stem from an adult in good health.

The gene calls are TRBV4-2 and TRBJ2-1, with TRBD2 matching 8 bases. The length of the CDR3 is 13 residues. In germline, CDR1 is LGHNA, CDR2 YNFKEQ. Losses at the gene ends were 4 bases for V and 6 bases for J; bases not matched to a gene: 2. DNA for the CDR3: TGTGCCAGCAGCCCGAGCGGGAGCAATGAGCAGTTCTTC. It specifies CASSPSGSNEQFF.

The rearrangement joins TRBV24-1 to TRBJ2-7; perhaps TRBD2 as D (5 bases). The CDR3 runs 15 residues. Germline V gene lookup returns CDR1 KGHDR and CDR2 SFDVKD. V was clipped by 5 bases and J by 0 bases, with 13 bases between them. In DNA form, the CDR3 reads TGTGCCACCAGTGTGCCTCGACTATCCTCCTACGAGCAGTACTTC. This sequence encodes CATSVPRLSSYEQYF.

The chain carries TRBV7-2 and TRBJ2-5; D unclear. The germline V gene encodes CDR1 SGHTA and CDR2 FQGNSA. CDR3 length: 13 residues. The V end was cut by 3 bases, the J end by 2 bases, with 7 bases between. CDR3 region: CASSFNPQETQYF. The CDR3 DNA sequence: TGTGCCAGCAGCTTCAACCCTCAAGAGACCCAGTACTTC.

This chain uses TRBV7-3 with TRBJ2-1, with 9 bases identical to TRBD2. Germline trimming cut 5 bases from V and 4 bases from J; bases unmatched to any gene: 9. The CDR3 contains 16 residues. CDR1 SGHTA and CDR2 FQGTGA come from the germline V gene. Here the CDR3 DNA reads TGTGCCAGCAGCCCAGGGGCTAGCGGGATTTACAATGAGCAGTTCTTC. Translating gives CASSPGASGIYNEQFF.

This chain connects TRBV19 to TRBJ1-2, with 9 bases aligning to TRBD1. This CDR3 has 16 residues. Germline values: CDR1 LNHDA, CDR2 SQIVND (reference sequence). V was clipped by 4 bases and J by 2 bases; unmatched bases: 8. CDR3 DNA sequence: TGTGCCAGTAGTACAGCAGGACAGGGGCGGAACTATGGCTACACCTTC. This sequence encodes CASSTAGQGRNYGYTF.

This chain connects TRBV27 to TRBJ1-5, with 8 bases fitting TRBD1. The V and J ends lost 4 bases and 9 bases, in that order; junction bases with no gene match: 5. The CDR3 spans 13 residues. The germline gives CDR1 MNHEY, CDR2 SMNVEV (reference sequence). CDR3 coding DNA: TGTGCCAGCAGTTCCGACAGGGGAGCGCCCCAGCATTTT. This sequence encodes CASSSDRGAPQHF.

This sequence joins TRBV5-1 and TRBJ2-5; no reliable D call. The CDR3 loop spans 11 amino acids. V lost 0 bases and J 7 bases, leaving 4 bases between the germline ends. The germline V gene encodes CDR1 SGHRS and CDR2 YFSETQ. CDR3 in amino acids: CASSLAWTQYF. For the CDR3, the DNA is TGCGCCAGCAGCTTGGCTTGGACCCAGTACTTC.

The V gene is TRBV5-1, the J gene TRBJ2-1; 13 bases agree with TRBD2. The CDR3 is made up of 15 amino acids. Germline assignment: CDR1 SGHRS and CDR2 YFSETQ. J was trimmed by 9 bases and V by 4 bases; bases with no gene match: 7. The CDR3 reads CASSQLAGGPVEQFF. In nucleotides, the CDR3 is TGCGCCAGCAGCCAACTAGCGGGAGGGCCAGTTGAGCAGTTCTTC.

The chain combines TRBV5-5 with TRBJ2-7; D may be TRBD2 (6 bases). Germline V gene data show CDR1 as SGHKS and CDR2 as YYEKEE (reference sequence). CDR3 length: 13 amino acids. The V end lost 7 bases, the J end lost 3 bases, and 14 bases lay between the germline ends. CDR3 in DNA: TGTGCCAGCGTCCGGGACGGGGGCTACGAGCAGTACTTC. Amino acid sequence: CASVRDGGYEQYF.

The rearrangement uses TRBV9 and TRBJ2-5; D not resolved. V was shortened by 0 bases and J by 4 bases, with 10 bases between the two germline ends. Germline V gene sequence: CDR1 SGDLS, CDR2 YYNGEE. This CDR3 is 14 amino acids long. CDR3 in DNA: TGTGCCAGCAGCGTAGGGAGACCACCAGAGACCCAGTACTTC. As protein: CASSVGRPPETQYF. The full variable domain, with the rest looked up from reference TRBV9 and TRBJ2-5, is DSGVTQTPKHLITATGQRVTLRCSPRSGDLSVYWYQQSLDQGLQFLIQYYNGEERAKGNILERFSAQQFPDLHSELNLSSLELGDSALYFCASSVGRPPETQYFGPGTRLLVL.

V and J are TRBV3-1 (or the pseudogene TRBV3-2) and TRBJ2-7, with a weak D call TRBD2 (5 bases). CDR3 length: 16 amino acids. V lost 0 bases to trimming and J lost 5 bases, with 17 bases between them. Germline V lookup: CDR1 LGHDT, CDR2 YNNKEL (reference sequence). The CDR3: CASSQDWARGGNEQYF. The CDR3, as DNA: TGTGCCAGCAGCCAAGATTGGGCCCGCGGAGGCAACGAGCAGTACTTC.

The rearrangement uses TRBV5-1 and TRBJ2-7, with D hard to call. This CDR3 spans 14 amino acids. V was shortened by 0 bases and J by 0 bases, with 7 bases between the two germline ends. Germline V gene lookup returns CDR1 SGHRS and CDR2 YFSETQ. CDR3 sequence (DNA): TGCGCCAGCAGCTTGGTGGGTAGCTCCTACGAGCAGTACTTC. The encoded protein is CASSLVGSSYEQYF.

Here the CDR3 DNA reads TGTGCCAGCAGCCCTGACAGGGGCTACGAGCAGTACTTC. Translation gives CASSPDRGYEQYF. This chain connects TRBV2 to TRBJ2-7; 8 bases map to TRBD1. The CDR3 length is 13 residues. Germline lookup yields CDR1 SNHLY and CDR2 FYNNEI. V shed 6 bases, J shed 3 bases, and the junction held 4 bases outside the gene matches.

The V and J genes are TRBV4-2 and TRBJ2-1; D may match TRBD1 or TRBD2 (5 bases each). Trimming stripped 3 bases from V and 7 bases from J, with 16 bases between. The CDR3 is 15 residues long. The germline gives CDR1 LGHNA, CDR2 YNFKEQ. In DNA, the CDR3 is TGTGCCAGCAGCCAGGGGGAACTCCCGGGAAATGAGCAGTTCTTC. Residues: CASSQGELPGNEQFF.

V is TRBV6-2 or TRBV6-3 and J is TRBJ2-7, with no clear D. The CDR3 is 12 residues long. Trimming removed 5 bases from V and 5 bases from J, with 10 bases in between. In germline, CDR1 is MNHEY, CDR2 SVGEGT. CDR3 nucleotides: TGTGCCAGCAGTCGGACCCAACACGAGCAGTACTTC. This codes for CASSRTQHEQYF.

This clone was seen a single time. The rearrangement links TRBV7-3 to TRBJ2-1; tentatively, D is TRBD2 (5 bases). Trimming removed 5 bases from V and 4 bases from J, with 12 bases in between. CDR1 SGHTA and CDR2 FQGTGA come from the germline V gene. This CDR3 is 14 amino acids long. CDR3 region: CASSPGTSYNEQFF. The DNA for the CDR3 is TGTGCCAGCAGCCCGGGAACCTCGTACAATGAGCAGTTCTTC.

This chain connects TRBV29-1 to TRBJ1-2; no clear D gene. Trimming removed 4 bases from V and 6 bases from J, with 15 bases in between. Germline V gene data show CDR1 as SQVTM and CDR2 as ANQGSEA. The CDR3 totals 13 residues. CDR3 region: CSVGGRPADGYTF. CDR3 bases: TGCAGCGTTGGAGGTCGTCCTGCAGATGGCTACACCTTC.